This TCR beta chain is drawn from a study of blood T cell repertoires in COVID-19 (TCRdb year 2020). With regard to the full study: Samples covering the acute and convalescent phases of COVID-19 were provided by collaborators in the United States, Italy and Spain. The prospective study material was composed of cDNA or gDNA derived from T cells, B-cell-depleted T cells, or PBMCs. Subjects who had been exposed to COVID-19, were actively infected with it, or had recovered from it provided the deeply sampled blood TCRbeta repertoires that made up the dataset. The repertoires were released in a freely available public database intended as a resource for research on the immune response to SARS-CoV-2. Samples came from the ongoing ImmuneRACE study (first 160 participants) plus 1,254 subjects from 6 global collaborators. Nearly every sample came with metadata listing a de-identified subject ID, COVID-19 status, age in years and sex. Where available, HLA class I and class II types were taken from metadata supplied by the sample provider and were not determined by assay-based typing.

Broader findings and caveats from the paper: The amount of clinical and demographic metadata varied by source and participant and was provided uncurated.

TCRbeta CDR3 regions were amplified from genomic DNA by means of the immunoSEQ Assay, a bias-controlled multiplex PCR. The original pipeline was this. The number of nucleated cells in each sample was estimated from the amplification of reference gene primers within the assay. To quantify the absolute abundance of each unique TCRbeta CDR3 rearrangement, sequence reads were collapsed and filtered. For each sample, productive Simpson clonality was calculated by taking the square root of Simpson's diversity index across productive rearrangements. In its TCRdb copy, this immuneACCESS table keeps in-frame sequences only and misses some clones. Where compared with another copy, unresolved V genes explain less than half of these, and the others have no known cause. The V and J calls and clone size come from that table; D and trimming were worked out from the DNA. This sample lists about 300,000 clones; over 85% were detected once. Of the sample, under 3.5% falls within the top ten clones.

Note on this clone: What antigen it recognizes has not been identified. There are no base qualities to consult, and no much larger clone falls within one base.

Enrolling through a virtual design, the prospective study's participants ranged in age from roughly 18 to 95 years and lived across roughly 24 United States geographic areas. In the prospective study, cohorts were assigned on the basis of participant-reported clinical history obtained from a screening survey and a study questionnaire. Exposed participants were defined as having been in contact with someone with a PCR-confirmed or clinician-diagnosed COVID-19 case within 2 weeks of study entry. Each participant in the prospective study had whole blood, serum and a nasopharyngeal or oropharyngeal swab collected by mobile phlebotomists. Participants in the prospective study had the option to provide additional blood draws and questionnaires over an approximately two-month period. Blood samples from the prospective study were shipped frozen or at room temperature prior to DNA extraction. V is trimmed back by 2 bases and J by 4 bases, and the junction contains 8 bases that no gene match accounts for. From the germline V gene, CDR1 is LGHNA and CDR2 is YNFKEQ. The CDR3 starts with the cysteine, ends with the phenylalanine, and has 18 residues. CDR3 DNA is the only sequence kept; it has 54 bases, read in frame from the first base.

The chain is encoded by TRBV4-2 joined to TRBJ2-2, with 12 bases aligning to TRBD2. The specimen sequenced was PBMCs or T cells enriched from blood (not recorded which). The source of this sequence is a woman aged 50 to 65 who had been exposed to COVID-19. The CDR3 corresponds to CASSQHLAGGQGTGELFF. The bases are TGTGCCAGCAGCCAACACCTAGCGGGGGGGCAGGGCACCGGGGAGCTGTTTTTT.